The sequence of this T cell receptor (beta chain) was determined in a study of blood T cell repertoires in COVID-19. Overall study context: In each case, the material was cDNA or gDNA derived from T cells, B-cell-depleted T cells, or PBMCs.

Generated by immunoSEQ multiplex PCR, the TCRdb table keeps only in-frame clones and is missing some. Of about 200,000 clones in the sample, less than 95% are singletons; the top ten hold 0.6% to 0.8%. While infection was still active, Seattle patients were enrolled and then followed longitudinally. The J segment lost 7 bases and the V segment lost 2 bases, leaving 7 bases of the junction unmatched. This CDR3 is built from 15 residues. In germline, CDR1 is MGHRA, CDR2 YSYEKL. The clonotype comes from a young man with COVID-19, enrolled during active disease. The material sequenced was peripheral blood. This rearrangement joins TRBV4-1 to TRBJ1-4; 7 bases align to TRBD1. The CDR3 DNA reads TGCGCCAGCAGCCAAAGGGGACAGACTGTTGAAAAACTGTTTTTT. It translates to CASSQRGQTVEKLFF.